This TCR beta chain is drawn from a study of blood T cell repertoires in COVID-19 (dated by TCRdb to about 2020). Broadly, across the study: The collaborator samples originated in the United States, Italy and Spain and spanned the acute and convalescent phases of COVID-19. The repertoires were made available in a free public database intended to serve as a resource for research on the immune response to SARS-CoV-2. The material from the prospective study consisted of cDNA or gDNA derived from T cells, B-cell-depleted T cells, or PBMCs. The sample metadata nearly always contained a de-identified subject ID, COVID-19 status, age in years and sex. Where available, HLA class I and class II types were obtained from metadata supplied by the sample provider rather than from assay-based typing. Samples were obtained from the ongoing ImmuneRACE study (first 160 participants) and from about 1,300 subjects provided by 6 global collaborators. Deeply sampled blood TCRbeta repertoires from subjects exposed to, actively infected with, or recovered from COVID-19 were included in the dataset.

In the case of this clone: Its antigen has not been determined. No much larger clonotype is one base removed from it; base qualities were not supplied.

TCRbeta CDR3 regions were amplified from genomic DNA by means of the immunoSEQ Assay, a bias-controlled multiplex PCR. Regarding the original processing steps: The number of nucleated cells in each sample was estimated from the amplification of reference gene primers within the assay. Sequence reads were collapsed and filtered to measure the absolute abundance of every unique TCRbeta CDR3 rearrangement. For each sample, productive Simpson clonality was calculated as the square root of Simpson's diversity index over productive rearrangements. In TCRdb, the immuneACCESS table is reduced to in-frame sequences with V and J assigned. These tables do not hold every clone; where another copy was compared, an unresolved V gene accounts for under half, and the others remain unexplained. V and J calls and clone size follow that table, whereas D and trimming were derived from the DNA. For this sample the table gives 360,000 or so clones, of which roughly 89% were detected only once. The ten largest account for around 3.9% of the sample.

In Seattle, one collaborating source enrolled patients while the infection was active and tracked those patients longitudinally over the course of disease. Whole blood was collected in K2EDTA tubes by collaborating institutions according to the institutions' own protocols. For TCRbeta analysis, collaborator samples were shipped as frozen whole blood, as isolated PBMCs, or as DNA extracted from either sample type. The CDR3 spans 15 residues, from the cysteine through the phenylalanine. Of the read, only the CDR3 DNA is kept; its 45 bases are in frame from base 1. V loses 7 bases of germline sequence and J loses 6 bases, and the interval between the two ends is 19 bases. Per the germline V gene, SGHVS is the CDR1 and FNYEAQ is the CDR2. What the study reported, not specific to this receptor: Clinical and demographic metadata were provided uncurated, with the amount varying by source and participant.

The origin of this receptor is a woman in her sixties with COVID-19, enrolled during active disease. The specimen was peripheral blood. This receptor chain uses TRBV7-6 and TRBJ2-1; the D segment cannot be called with confidence. This receptor has the CDR3 CASTIYAGSVNEQFF. The DNA reads TGTGCCAGCACCATTTATGCCGGGTCTGTCAATGAGCAGTTCTTC.